The next 13 T cell receptor beta chains were all read from a single sample in a study of blood T cell repertoires in COVID-19. Assay: immunoSEQ multiplex PCR; the TCRdb copy retains only in-frame clones and omits some. Of a few hundred thousand clones detected, roughly 84% appear once; the ten largest clones hold around 7%. The specimen sequenced was PBMCs or T cells enriched from blood (not recorded which). The origin of the receptors is a man between 25 and 39 years old in a cohort exposed to, infected with or recovered from COVID-19 (not recorded which).

This chain links TRBV4-3 with TRBJ2-7; TRBD1 agrees at 12 bases. The V and J ends lost 3 bases and 7 bases, in that order; junction bases with no gene match: 4. Germline V gives CDR1 LGHNA, CDR2 YSLEER. This CDR3 contains 14 residues. DNA for the CDR3: TGCGCCAGCAGCCAGGGACAGGGGGCCTTGGAGCAGTACTTC. Amino acids: CASSQGQGALEQYF.

The rearrangement joins TRBV11-3 to TRBJ2-1, with TRBD1 as a possible D gene (6 bases). CDR3 length: 14 residues. Per germline, CDR1 SGHNT and CDR2 YENEEA. V was shortened by 7 bases and J by 5 bases, with 15 bases between the two germline ends. CDR3 sequence: CASTLTGQDNEQFF. The CDR3 coding sequence is TGTGCCAGCACCTTGACAGGCCAAGACAATGAGCAGTTCTTC.

V is TRBV11-2 and J is TRBJ1-1; D call uncertain. Trimming shortened V by 5 bases and J by 8 bases, and 9 bases separated the two germline ends. Per germline, CDR1 SGHAT and CDR2 FQNNGV. This CDR3 spans 11 amino acids. In DNA, the CDR3 is TGTGCCAGCAGCCCCGTCCTAGAAGCTTTCTTT. Its translation is CASSPVLEAFF. The whole variable domain, remainder taken from reference TRBV11-2 and TRBJ1-1, is EAGVAQSPRYKIIEKRQSVAFWCNPISGHATLYWYQQILGQGPKLLIQFQNNGVVDDSQLPKDRFSAERLKGVDSTLKIQPAKLEDSAVYLCASSPVLEAFFGQGTRLTVV.

The chain carries TRBV19 and TRBJ2-5; D might be TRBD2 (6 bases). The germline V gene has CDR1 LNHDA and CDR2 SQIVND (reference sequence). The CDR3 length is 11 residues. The V end was cut by 6 bases, the J end by 9 bases, with 11 bases between. The CDR3 here is CASSQGRSQYF. CDR3 sequence (DNA): TGTGCCAGTAGCCAAGGGAGGTCCCAGTACTTC.

The rearrangement links TRBV3-1 (or the pseudogene TRBV3-2) to TRBJ1-4; TRBD1 agrees at 7 bases. J lost 8 bases, V lost 4 bases, and 13 bases had no gene match. CDR3 length equals 16 residues. Germline CDR1 reads LGHDT; CDR2 reads YNNKEL (reference sequence). The CDR3 DNA is TGTGCCAGCAGCCCTGACGACAGGGCCGGCGGAGAAAAACTGTTTTTT. This translates into CASSPDDRAGGEKLFF.

The chain carries TRBV5-1 and TRBJ2-7; TRBD2 matches 10 bases. The CDR3 loop spans 16 amino acids. Germline CDR1 and CDR2: SGHRS and YFSETQ. J lost 5 bases, V lost 0 bases, and 8 bases had no gene match. CDR3 sequence (DNA): TGCGCCAGCAGCTTGGAGGGTAGCGGGAGGTTAAACGAGCAGTACTTC. Amino acid sequence: CASSLEGSGRLNEQYF.

V and J are TRBV28 and TRBJ1-1; tentative D call: TRBD1 (5 bases). There are 16 residues in the CDR3. V was trimmed by 3 bases and J by 2 bases, leaving 16 bases between them. Germline-derived CDR1 and CDR2 are MDHEN and SYDVKM. Here the CDR3 DNA reads TGTGCCAGCAGTTTTACCCCGGCCAGGGCCAACACTGAAGCTTTCTTT. This encodes CASSFTPARANTEAFF.

This chain links TRBV7-3 with TRBJ1-1, with D possibly matching TRBD1 (6 bases). V lost 7 bases and J lost 1, with 13 bases in between. Germline V gene sequence: CDR1 SGHTA, CDR2 FQGTGA. The CDR3 is made up of 14 amino acids. The CDR3 DNA reads as TGTGCCAGCACGACGGGACAAGCGAACACTGAAGCTTTCTTT. Translation gives CASTTGQANTEAFF.

The chain's CDR3 is CASSSPGTPEREQYF. CDR3 in DNA: TGTGCCAGCAGTTCCCCCGGGACACCCGAGAGGGAGCAGTACTTC. The chain is built from TRBV27 and TRBJ2-7; a weak D match, TRBD1 (6 bases). V lost 4 bases to trimming and J lost 7 bases, with 20 bases between them. The CDR3 loop spans 15 amino acids. Germline lookup yields CDR1 MNHEY and CDR2 SMNVEV (reference sequence).

This clone showed up just once. The chain uses TRBV27 and TRBJ1-2, with no clear D. CDR3 length equals 15 residues. Germline V gives CDR1 MNHEY, CDR2 SMNVEV (reference sequence). V lost 2 bases and J lost 4, with 14 bases in between. The CDR3 DNA is TGTGCCAGCAGTTTAACCCCCGCAGATTTCTATGGCTACACCTTC. Amino acid sequence: CASSLTPADFYGYTF.

This chain connects TRBV6-2 or TRBV6-3 to TRBJ2-3; 8 bases are shared with TRBD2. The ends lost 0 bases at V and 6 bases at J; junction bases unmatched: 11. Germline assignment: CDR1 MNHEY and CDR2 SVGEGT. The CDR3 is made up of 17 amino acids. In DNA, the CDR3 is TGTGCCAGCAGTTACTCGACGGCCGGGAGGGTGGCGGATACGCAGTATTTT. Amino acid sequence: CASSYSTAGRVADTQYF.

J is TRBJ2-7 and V is TRBV28, with 8 bases matching TRBD1. The V gene's germline CDR1 is MDHEN and CDR2 SYDVKM. CDR3 length: 16 residues. The V segment lost 3 bases and the J segment 5 bases; nucleotides outside the gene matches: 12. The CDR3 loop is CASSFGFNRGKHEQYF. The CDR3 DNA reads TGTGCCAGCAGTTTTGGTTTCAACAGGGGGAAACACGAGCAGTACTTC.

The CDR3 reads CASRLSLTGAGNTIYF. In DNA, the CDR3 is TGTGCCAGCAGACTAAGTCTTACAGGGGCTGGAAACACCATATATTTT. This sequence joins TRBV7-9 and TRBJ1-3, with 7 bases that match TRBD1. Trimming took 6 bases from V and 2 from J; bases not matched to a gene: 10. Germline V gives CDR1 SEHNR, CDR2 FQNEAQ (reference sequence). This CDR3 region has 16 residues. Full variable domain (missing parts from reference TRBV7-9 and TRBJ1-3): DTGVSQNPRHKITKRGQNVTFRCDPISEHNRLYWYRQTLGQGPEFLTYFQNEAQLEKSRLLSDRFSAERPKGSFSTLEIQRTEQGDSAMYLCASRLSLTGAGNTIYFGEGSWLTVV.